This T cell receptor beta chain was recorded in a study of cytomegalovirus exposure and HLA in healthy donors. The CDR3 has 15 residues. The germline V gene has CDR1 GTSNPN and CDR2 SVGIG (reference sequence). The ends were cut back, 2 bases at V and 9 bases at J, with 19 bases in the middle. Primers: 60 Vbeta forward and 13 Jbeta reverse. Profiling relied on immunoSEQ multiplex PCR, and the TCRdb table lists in-frame clones only, not all of them. The repertoire holds approximately 110,000 clones, with approximately 81% as singletons. Sequenced input: PBMCs. This TCR came from a woman aged 18 to 35 in good health and CMV-seropositive. This chain connects TRBV30 to TRBJ2-2, with D possibly matching TRBD2 (7 bases). The CDR3 region is CAWSFRGADHRELFF. In nucleotides, the CDR3 is TGTGCCTGGAGTTTCCGGGGGGCGGATCACAGGGAGCTGTTTTTT.